These T cell receptor beta chains were read from a single sample in a study of blood T cell repertoires in COVID-19. The data were produced by immunoSEQ multiplex PCR, yet TCRdb's version contains in-frame clones alone and is incomplete. The repertoire holds tens of thousands of clones, with roughly 90% as singletons. The sequenced material came from peripheral blood. These receptors were collected from a man between 50 and 59 years old with acute or convalescent COVID-19. Each CDR3 is given with its conserved first and last residue. A D gene is named only where the DNA matches it firmly. Clone sizes are given selectively: once, few, many, or a class where the clone is expanded.

TRBD1,NA,TRBJ2-2,TRBV6-6,TGTGCCAGCAGATCCGACAGGGTGAGGGGTACCGGGGAGCTGTTTTTT,CASRSDRVRGTGELFF
NA,NA,TRBJ1-2,TRBV3-1/TRBV3-2,TGTGCCAGCAGCCAAGTCCGGGGTGGCTATGGCTACACCTTC,CASSQVRGGYGYTF
NA,once,TRBJ1-5,TRBV7-8,TGTGCCAGCAGCCCTAATAGCAATCAGCCCCAGCATTTT,CASSPNSNQPQHF
NA,NA,TRBJ1-4,TRBV19,TGTGCCAGTAGCCTTGGGGAGGGGTATGAAAAACTGTTTTTT,CASSLGEGYEKLFF
TRBD2,NA,TRBJ2-3,TRBV11-2,TGTGCCAGCAGCAGGAAACCGGGACTAGAGTCAGATACGCAGTATTTT,CASSRKPGLESDTQYF
TRBD2,NA,TRBJ2-4,TRBV28,TGTGCCAGCAGTCGGGGGGGAGGTGACGACATTCAGTACTTC,CASSRGGGDDIQYF
NA,NA,TRBJ1-3,TRBV6-5,TGTGCCAGCAGTTCAGGGGCTGTCGGAAACACCATATATTTT,CASSSGAVGNTIYF
NA,NA,TRBJ2-7,TRBV6-1,TGTGCCAGCAGTGATTACCGGGACATCTCTTCCTACGAGCAGTACTTC,CASSDYRDISSYEQYF
NA,NA,TRBJ1-2,TRBV6-5,TGTGCCAGCAGCGGAGAATATGGCTACACCTTC,CASSGEYGYTF
NA,NA,TRBJ1-6,TRBV2,TGTGCCAGCAGTCTGACAGGCGGCTGGGCACCCCTCCACTTT,CASSLTGGWAPLHF
NA,few,TRBJ1-6,TRBV5-1,TGCGCCAGCAGCGGTACTCCGTTGAGGGCCGTCAATTCACCCCTCCACTTT,CASSGTPLRAVNSPLHF
TRBD1,NA,TRBJ1-5,TRBV11-2,TGTGCCAGCAGCTTAGAAGGGACAGGTTCGGGACAGCCCCAGCATTTT,CASSLEGTGSGQPQHF
NA,NA,TRBJ2-7,TRBV3-1/TRBV3-2,TGTGCCAGCAGCCAAGGGTCTATTCCCGAGCAGTACTTC,CASSQGSIPEQYF
NA,NA,TRBJ2-7,TRBV24-1,TGTGCCACCAGTGATTTAACCAGCTACGAGCAGTACTTC,CATSDLTSYEQYF
TRBD1,NA,TRBJ1-4,TRBV11-2,TGTGCCAGCAGCTTAGCAGGGGGAGATGAAAAACTGTTTTTT,CASSLAGGDEKLFF
NA,few,TRBJ1-1,TRBV14,TGTGCCAGCAGCCTCATGAACACTGAAGCTTTCTTT,CASSLMNTEAFF
TRBD2,once,TRBJ2-1,TRBV7-2,TGTGCCAGCAGCCCAACTAGCGGGGGGGGTTACAATGAGCAGTTCTTC,CASSPTSGGGYNEQFF
TRBD1,once,TRBJ2-1,TRBV5-1,TGCGCCAGCAGCTTGTTGGTGGACAGGGCCTCAAATGAGCAGTTCTTC,CASSLLVDRASNEQFF
NA,NA,TRBJ2-1,TRBV21-1,TGTGCCAGCAGCAGCCGCACTAGCGGGGGTTCCTACAATGAGCAGTTCTTC,CASSSRTSGGSYNEQFF
NA,few,TRBJ1-5,TRBV2,TGTGCCAGCAGTCGGGAAACAAATCAGCCCCAGCATTTT,CASSRETNQPQHF
NA,NA,TRBJ1-1,TRBV6-5,TGTGCCAGCAGTTACTCGCGAAGAAACACTGAAGCTTTCTTT,CASSYSRRNTEAFF
TRBD1,NA,TRBJ1-4,TRBV5-5,TGTGCCAGCAGCCCAGGGACAGGGGTTGAAAAACTGTTTTTT,CASSPGTGVEKLFF
NA,once,TRBJ2-3,TRBV24-1,TGTGCCACCAGTGTCCCCTCTAGCGCAGATACGCAGTATTTT,CATSVPSSADTQYF
NA,NA,TRBJ1-3,TRBV5-1,TGCGCCAGCAGCGTGTTGGACAGAAGCTCTGGAAACACCATATATTTT,CASSVLDRSSGNTIYF
NA,NA,TRBJ1-4,TRBV6-5,TGTGCCAGCAGTTACACATCTGGGAGTGAAAAACTGTTTTTT,CASSYTSGSEKLFF
NA,NA,TRBJ2-7,TRBV29-1,TGCAGCGTTGGCACAGGAGACGAGACCCCTCACTTC,CSVGTGDETPHF
NA,once,TRBJ2-5,TRBV12-3/TRBV12-4,TGTGCCAGCAGTTTCGCGCAGGGGGAGACCCAGTACTTC,CASSFAQGETQYF
TRBD1,once,TRBJ1-1,TRBV4-2,TGTGCCAGCAGCCGTACGGACAGGGGGCTCGTGAACACTGAAGCTTTCTTT,CASSRTDRGLVNTEAFF
TRBD2,NA,TRBJ2-1,TRBV4-1,TGCGCCAGCAGCCAAGGGTCGGGGGGGCCGAATGAGCAGTTCTTC,CASSQGSGGPNEQFF
TRBD1,NA,TRBJ1-5,TRBV24-1,TGTGCCACCAGTGATCGGACAGGGGTAGGTCAGCCCCAGCATTTT,CATSDRTGVGQPQHF
TRBD2,NA,TRBJ2-1,TRBV7-8,TGTGCCAGCAGCTTAGGGACTAGCTTAGATGAGCAGTTCTTC,CASSLGTSLDEQFF
NA,NA,TRBJ2-1,TRBV24-1,TGTGCCACCAGTGATTTTTTTAGTAACTACAATGAGCAGTTCTTC,CATSDFFSNYNEQFF
NA,NA,TRBJ1-2,TRBV19,TGTGCCAGTAGTGGAGGGACGGGGACTGCCTTTCCCCGTGGCTACACCTTC,CASSGGTGTAFPRGYTF
NA,once,TRBJ1-5,TRBV21-1,TGTGCCAGCAGCAAAAATAAGGGGGCCCAACCCTATCAGCCCCAGCATTTT,CASSKNKGAQPYQPQHF
NA,NA,TRBJ2-7,TRBV11-2,TGTGCCAGCAGCCGGTCCGGGGGGCCATACGAGCAGTACTTC,CASSRSGGPYEQYF
NA,NA,TRBJ1-5,TRBV4-1,TGCGCCAGCAGCCAAGGGCGGGGCAGTCGTAATCAGCCCCAGCATTTT,CASSQGRGSRNQPQHF
TRBD1,NA,TRBJ1-1,TRBV4-1,TGCGCCAGCAGCCAAGATGGGCCGAGACAGGGGCAGAACACTGAAGCTTTCTTT,CASSQDGPRQGQNTEAFF
TRBD1,NA,TRBJ1-1,TRBV6-5,TGTGCCAGCAGACCGGGACAGGGGGCGGACACTGAAGCTTTCTTT,CASRPGQGADTEAFF
NA,once,TRBJ1-1,TRBV12-3/TRBV12-4,TGTGCCAGCAGCCAGGGGACCCCTGAAGCTTTCTTT,CASSQGTPEAFF
TRBD2,NA,TRBJ2-3,TRBV7-2,TGTGCCAGCAGCTTATCGGCGGGGGGACCCCGAGATACGCAGTATTTT,CASSLSAGGPRDTQYF